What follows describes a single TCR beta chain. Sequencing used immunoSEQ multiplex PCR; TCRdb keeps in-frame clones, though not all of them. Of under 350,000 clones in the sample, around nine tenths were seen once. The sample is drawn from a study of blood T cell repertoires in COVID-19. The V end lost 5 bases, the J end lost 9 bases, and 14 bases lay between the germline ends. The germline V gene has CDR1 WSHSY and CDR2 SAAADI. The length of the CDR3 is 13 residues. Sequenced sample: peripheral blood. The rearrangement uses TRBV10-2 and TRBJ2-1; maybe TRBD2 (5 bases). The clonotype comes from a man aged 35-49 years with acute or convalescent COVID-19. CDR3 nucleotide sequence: TGCGCCAGCAGTCCGGACGGGATCGGTGAGCAGTTCTTC. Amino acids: CASSPDGIGEQFF.